The 13 T cell receptor beta chains given below trace back to one sample, sequenced in a study of CD8+CD57+ T cells in acquired aplastic anemia. Investigators profiled TCR beta VDJ and CDR3 from genomic DNA template. Using its own MiXCR run on the reads, TCRdb lists one record per CDR3 protein. Counted here are roughly 64,000 distinct CDR3 sequences, about 50% occurring once; the ten biggest clones make up over 2%. The sequencing input was sorted CD4+, CD8+, or CD8+CD57+ T cells (not recorded which) from PBMCs. The receptor set was obtained from a human donor in good health, serving as a control.

This clonotype was counted at least ten times. This chain connects TRBV5-1 to TRBJ2-1; 8 positions match TRBD2. The CDR3 is 16 residues long. Trimming removed 2 bases from V and 4 bases from J; junction bases left unmatched: 8. The V gene's germline CDR1 is SGHRS and CDR2 YFSETQ. DNA of the CDR3: TGCGCCAGCAGCTTACAAGGGACTAGGGATTACAATGAGCAGTTCTTC. It yields the protein CASSLQGTRDYNEQFF.

This chain connects TRBV20-1 to TRBJ2-2; the match to TRBD2 covers 9 bases. CDR3 length equals 15 residues. Germline values: CDR1 DFQATT, CDR2 SNEGSKA (reference sequence). With V trimmed by 2 bases and J by 4 bases, 5 bases remained unmatched. The CDR3 coding sequence is TGCAGTGCTAGAATTGCTAGCGGGGCCACCGGGGAGCTGTTTTTT. It yields the protein CSARIASGATGELFF.

This clonotype was picked up many times. The V gene is TRBV9, the J gene TRBJ2-5; 12 bases fit TRBD2. The V and J ends lost 3 bases and 4 bases, in that order; junction bases with no gene match: 13. Germline V CDR1 and CDR2: SGDLS, YYNGEE. The CDR3 is 18 amino acids. The CDR3 sequence is CASSDRSPGTSGSETQYF. For the CDR3, the DNA is TGTGCCAGCAGCGACCGCTCCCCCGGGACTAGCGGGTCAGAGACCCAGTACTTC. Combining the CDR3 with reference TRBV9 and TRBJ2-5 gives the whole variable domain DSGVTQTPKHLITATGQRVTLRCSPRSGDLSVYWYQQSLDQGLQFLIQYYNGEERAKGNILERFSAQQFPDLHSELNLSSLELGDSALYFCASSDRSPGTSGSETQYFGPGTRLLVL.

This clonotype has a count of ten or more. Since the CDR3 does not end with the conserved phenylalanine or tryptophan, this likely comes from a read error. The V gene is TRBV9, the J gene TRBJ2-1; 13 bases line up with TRBD2. Germline CDR1 is SGDLS and CDR2 is YYNGEE. V trimming: 1 base; J trimming: 8 bases; junction bases outside the gene matches: 9. CDR3 length: 17 residues. CDR3 region: CASSVNGLAGAGDEQFL. DNA of the CDR3: TGTGCCAGCAGCGTAAATGGACTAGCGGGAGCAGGGGATGAGCAGTTCCTC.

The gene calls are TRBV5-1 and TRBJ2-2; weak D call: TRBD1 (5 bases). Germline lookup yields CDR1 SGHRS and CDR2 YFSETQ. The CDR3 spans 15 residues. V was cut by 0 bases and J by 1 base, with 7 bases left in between. Here the CDR3 reads CASSLAGQNTGELFF. The CDR3 DNA follows: TGCGCCAGCAGCTTGGCCGGACAGAACACCGGGGAGCTGTTTTTT.

The sample holds many counts of this clonotype. The chain combines TRBV15 with TRBJ2-6, with TRBD1 matching 9 bases. Germline V gene data show CDR1 as LNHNV and CDR2 as YYDKDF (reference sequence). V gave up 4 bases and J gave up 0 bases; unmatched junction bases: 4. The CDR3 is made up of 17 amino acids. The CDR3 reads CATSTQGASSGANVLTF. The CDR3 bases are TGTGCCACCAGCACACAGGGGGCAAGCTCTGGGGCCAACGTCCTGACTTTC.

A note on this clonotype: Just one base apart from a much larger clone, this may be a read error. DNA for the CDR3: TGTGCTAGTGGTTTGGTTACAGCGGGAGGGCTGACCTACAATGAGCAGTTCTTC. This codes for CASGLVTAGGLTYNEQFF. This chain links TRBV12-5 with TRBJ2-1; 10 bases map to TRBD2. Trimming took 0 bases from V and 2 from J; bases not matched to a gene: 7. The CDR3 covers 18 residues. Germline V gene sequence: CDR1 LGHNT, CDR2 FRNRAP.

V and J are TRBV2 and TRBJ1-5; D gene ambiguous. Germline V lookup: CDR1 SNHLY, CDR2 FYNNEI. V was pared by 2 bases and J by 9 bases, with 8 bases between. This CDR3 has 12 residues. The CDR3 DNA is TGTGCCAGCAGTGAAAGTGATCGGCCCCAGCATTTT. This encodes CASSESDRPQHF. The full variable domain, completed using reference TRBV2 and TRBJ1-5, is EPEVTQTPSHQVTQMGQEVILRCVPISNHLYFYWYRQILGQKVEFLVSFYNNEISEKSEIFDDQFSVERPDGSNFTLKIRSTKLEDSAMYFCASSESDRPQHFGDGTRLSIL.

This clonotype was seen many times. The chain joins TRBV30 to TRBJ1-1; D is uncertain. CDR1 and CDR2 (germline): GTSNPN, SVGIG (reference sequence). V lost 5 bases and J 0 bases, leaving 10 bases between the germline ends. This CDR3 region has 13 residues. The CDR3 spells CAWSILMNTEAFF. The CDR3 DNA sequence: TGTGCCTGGTCGATTTTAATGAACACTGAAGCTTTCTTT.

This clonotype was picked up many times. This chain joins TRBV5-6 and TRBJ2-2; 7 bases align to TRBD1. CDR1 is SGHDT and CDR2 is YYEEEE in the germline V gene. Trimming at V came to 3 bases and at J to 1 base, leaving 0 bases not matched to a gene. The CDR3 is made up of 14 amino acids. The CDR3: CASSWDRNTGELFF. CDR3 bases: TGTGCCAGCAGCTGGGACAGGAACACCGGGGAGCTGTTTTTT.

This clonotype was observed at least ten times. This chain joins TRBV12-3 or TRBV12-4 and TRBJ1-4; 8 bases are shared with TRBD1. The CDR3 loop spans 15 amino acids. With V trimmed by 2 bases and J by 5 bases, 4 bases remained unmatched. DNA for the CDR3: TGTGCCAGCAGTTTACGGGACAGGCCCAATGAAAAACTGTTTTTT. Protein: CASSLRDRPNEKLFF.

Only a few counts were recorded for this clonotype. V gene TRBV7-8 combines with J gene TRBJ2-7; tentative D call: TRBD2 (6 bases). The CDR3 spans 15 residues. Trimming cost V 5 bases and J 4 bases, with 18 bases left between them. CDR1 and CDR2 (germline): SGHVS, FQNEAQ. The CDR3 nucleotides read TGTGCCAGCAGCCTCGGCCTGGGAGGACTTTACGAGCAGTACTTC. The encoded protein is CASSLGLGGLYEQYF.

CDR3 sequence (DNA): TGTGCCATCCGGGGAAGGGGTGACTATGGCTACACCTTC. This codes for CAIRGRGDYGYTF. The genes are TRBV10-3 and TRBJ1-2; D is perhaps TRBD1 (5 bases). The length of the CDR3 is 13 residues. With 8 bases removed from V and 3 bases from J, the gap between germline ends came to 13 bases. Germline CDR1 ENHRY, CDR2 SYGVKD.